This TCR beta chain was captured by sequencing in a study of blood T cell repertoires in COVID-19. Overall study: Spain, Italy and the United States supplied samples that represented acute and convalescent COVID-19. From T cells, B-cell-depleted T cells, or PBMCs came the material, which was cDNA or gDNA.

Original processing methods: Amplification from reference gene primers served as the basis for estimated nucleated cell counts. The assay was immunoSEQ multiplex PCR, and TCRdb's table has in-frame clones only and misses some. V and J calls and clone size are those listed in that table; D and trimming were worked out from the DNA. Among 200,000 to 300,000 clones, 80% to 90% were seen once, and the ten largest hold approximately 4.8%. Looked up from germline, CDR1 is MNHEY and CDR2 is SVGAGI. The junction had 13 bases not matched to a gene; V was cut back by 6 bases and J by 6 bases. CDR3 size: 15 residues.

The sequenced sample consisted of peripheral blood. The rearrangement links TRBV6-5 to TRBJ2-7; 8 bases agree with TRBD2. This sequence was found in a woman between 70 and 85 years old with acute or convalescent COVID-19. The CDR3 is CASRGLAGTFSEQYF. The CDR3 DNA follows: TGTGCCAGCAGGGGCCTAGCGGGCACCTTTAGCGAGCAGTACTTC.